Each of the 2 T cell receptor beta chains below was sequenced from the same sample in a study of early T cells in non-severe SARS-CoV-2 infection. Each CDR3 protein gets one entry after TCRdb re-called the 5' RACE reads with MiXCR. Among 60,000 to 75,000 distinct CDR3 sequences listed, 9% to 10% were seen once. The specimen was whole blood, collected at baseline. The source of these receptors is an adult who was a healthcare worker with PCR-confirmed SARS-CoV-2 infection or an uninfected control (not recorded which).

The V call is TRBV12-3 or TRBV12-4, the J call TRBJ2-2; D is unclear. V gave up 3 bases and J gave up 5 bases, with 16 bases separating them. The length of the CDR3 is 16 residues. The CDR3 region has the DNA TGTGCCAGCAGTTTGACCGGTCCGATTAGTACCGGGGAGCTGTTTTTT. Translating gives CASSLTGPISTGELFF.

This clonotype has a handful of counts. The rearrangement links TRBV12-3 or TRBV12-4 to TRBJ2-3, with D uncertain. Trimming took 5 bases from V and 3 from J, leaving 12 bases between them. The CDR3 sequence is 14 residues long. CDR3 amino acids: CASSRLLPTDTQYF. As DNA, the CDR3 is TGTGCCAGCAGTCGACTCTTGCCGACAGATACGCAGTATTTT.